Following are 13 T cell receptor beta chains from one sample sequenced in a study of blood T cell repertoires in COVID-19 (TCRdb year 2020). The receptor library was made with the immunoSEQ multiplex PCR assay. Drawn from immuneACCESS, this table holds only the in-frame rearrangements with V and J called that TCRdb kept. Clones are partly lost; checked studies trace under half to an unresolved V gene and leave the rest unexplained. Within this sample are 300,000 to 350,000 clones, with about 90% of them counted one time only. The ten largest clones represent roughly 1% of the sample. The sample comprised PBMCs or T cells enriched from blood (not recorded which). The receptors originated from a woman younger than 45 who had recovered from COVID-19.

V usage is TRBV5-6 and J usage is TRBJ2-7; 8 bases line up with TRBD1. CDR1 is SGHDT and CDR2 is YYEEEE in the germline V gene. The CDR3 loop spans 16 amino acids. Trimming at V came to 2 bases and at J to 4 bases, leaving 11 bases not matched to a gene. In DNA form, the CDR3 reads TGTGCCAGCAGCTTACCCCCGGGACAGGCGGATTACGAGCAGTACTTC. This translates into CASSLPPGQADYEQYF.

This sequence joins TRBV4-1 and TRBJ1-4; the D gene is possibly TRBD1 (6 bases). This CDR3 spans 15 amino acids. Germline V gene lookup returns CDR1 MGHRA and CDR2 YSYEKL. V lost 0 bases, J lost 3 bases, and 8 bases lay in between. The CDR3 region is CASSQEGASNEKLFF. CDR3 DNA sequence: TGCGCCAGCAGCCAAGAGGGGGCTTCTAATGAAAAACTGTTTTTT.

The chain recombines TRBV5-6 with TRBJ2-7; 7 nucleotides line up with TRBD2. The germline V gene encodes CDR1 SGHDT and CDR2 YYEEEE. The CDR3 has 15 amino acids. V was clipped by 0 bases and J by 0 bases; unmatched bases: 3. In DNA, the CDR3 is TGTGCCAGCAGCTTGGACAGGACTAGCTCCTACGAGCAGTACTTC. Translating it yields CASSLDRTSSYEQYF. Drawing the rest from reference TRBV5-6 and TRBJ2-7, the complete variable domain is DAGVTQSPTHLIKTRGQQVTLRCSPKSGHDTVSWYQQALGQGPQFIFQYYEEEERQRGNFPDRFSGHQFPNYSSELNVNALLLGDSALYLCASSLDRTSSYEQYFGPGTRLTVT.

The rearrangement joins TRBV19 to TRBJ1-5; D may be TRBD1 (6 bases). Germline V gives CDR1 LNHDA, CDR2 SQIVND (reference sequence). Trimming took off 5 bases at V and 1 base at J, with 12 bases between the two ends. There are 15 residues in the CDR3. The CDR3 here is CASSHDRISNQPQHF. CDR3 coding DNA: TGTGCCAGTAGTCATGACAGGATCAGCAATCAGCCCCAGCATTTT.

The chain has TRBV5-4 and TRBJ1-4, with D perhaps TRBD1 (5 bases). The CDR3 loop spans 15 amino acids. The germline CDR1 and CDR2 sequences are SGHNT and YYREEE (reference sequence). V was pared by 0 bases and J by 0 bases, with 6 bases between. CDR3 residues: CASSLGQSTNEKLFF. CDR3 coding DNA: TGTGCCAGCAGCTTGGGACAGTCAACTAATGAAAAACTGTTTTTT.

The chain has TRBV19 and TRBJ1-2; perhaps TRBD1 as D (6 bases). Germline V gives CDR1 LNHDA, CDR2 SQIVND (reference sequence). There are 14 residues in the CDR3. V lost 5 bases and J lost 8, with 18 bases in between. CDR3 sequence (DNA): TGTGCCAGTAGTGCTAACAGGGTCTCGGAAGGCTACACCTTC. This gives the protein CASSANRVSEGYTF. The whole variable domain, remainder taken from reference TRBV19 and TRBJ1-2, is DGGITQSPKYLFRKEGQNVTLSCEQNLNHDAMYWYRQDPGQGLRLIYYSQIVNDFQKGDIAEGYSVSREKKESFPLTVTSAQKNPTAFYLCASSANRVSEGYTFGSGTRLTVV.

The genes are TRBV18 and TRBJ1-5, with D hard to call. V lost 4 bases, J lost 7 bases, and 14 bases lay in between. This CDR3 contains 14 residues. The germline gives CDR1 KGHSH, CDR2 LQKENI. The CDR3 DNA sequence: TGTGCCAGCTCACTTGGACTAGGCGGACAGCCCCAGCATTTT. Translation: CASSLGLGGQPQHF. The full variable domain, rest sourced from reference TRBV18 and TRBJ1-5, is NAGVMQNPRHLVRRRGQEARLRCSPMKGHSHVYWYRQLPEEGLKFMVYLQKENIIDESGMPKERFSAEFPKEGPSILRIQQVVRGDSAAYFCASSLGLGGQPQHFGDGTRLSIL.

This chain links TRBV27 with TRBJ2-1; 8 bases align to TRBD1. In germline, CDR1 is MNHEY, CDR2 SMNVEV (reference sequence). The CDR3 has 17 amino acids. Trimming at V came to 0 bases and at J to 7 bases, leaving 11 bases not matched to a gene. CDR3 loop: CASSLSLSGGRRNEQFF. The CDR3 nucleotides read TGTGCCAGCAGTTTATCGTTATCAGGGGGCCGGAGAAATGAGCAGTTCTTC.

The chain carries TRBV19 and TRBJ2-7, with 10 bases aligning to TRBD1. Germline CDR1 LNHDA, CDR2 SQIVND (reference sequence). The CDR3 totals 14 residues. With 6 bases clipped from V and 4 bases from J, the junction kept 6 bases outside the gene matches. DNA of the CDR3: TGTGCCAGTAGCCCCGGGACAGGGGATTACGAGCAGTACTTC. Amino acids: CASSPGTGDYEQYF. Full variable domain (outside the CDR3, taken from reference TRBV19 and TRBJ2-7): DGGITQSPKYLFRKEGQNVTLSCEQNLNHDAMYWYRQDPGQGLRLIYYSQIVNDFQKGDIAEGYSVSREKKESFPLTVTSAQKNPTAFYLCASSPGTGDYEQYFGPGTRLTVT.

The CDR3: CASSDGLARDTQYF. The CDR3 coding sequence is TGTGCCAGCAGCGACGGACTAGCTCGAGATACGCAGTATTTT. The V call is TRBV28, the J call TRBJ2-3, with 8 bases matching TRBD2. The V gene's germline CDR1 is MDHEN and CDR2 SYDVKM. The trim removed 6 bases at V and 5 bases at J, leaving 7 bases unmatched. There are 14 residues in the CDR3.

This chain uses TRBV6-5 with TRBJ2-7, with TRBD1 as a possible D gene (5 bases). Germline V gene sequence: CDR1 MNHEY, CDR2 SVGAGI. Trimming shortened V by 6 bases and J by 6 bases, and 12 bases separated the two germline ends. This CDR3 contains 12 residues. CDR3 sequence (DNA): TGTGCCAGCAGGGGGCCGTCGTCCGAGCAGTACTTC. This gives the protein CASRGPSSEQYF.

The chain uses TRBV3-1 (or the pseudogene TRBV3-2) and TRBJ2-3; 9 bases agree with TRBD2. CDR3 length equals 14 residues. V lost 1 base to trimming and J lost 5 bases; unmatched junction nucleotides: 1. Germline assignment: CDR1 LGHDT and CDR2 YNNKEL (reference sequence). In nucleotides, the CDR3 is TGTGCCAGCAGCCAAGCGCGGGGGGGAGATACGCAGTATTTT. Translated: CASSQARGGDTQYF.

The chain carries TRBV10-3 and TRBJ1-4; 7 bases are a match to TRBD1. The ends lost 6 bases at V and 4 bases at J; junction bases unmatched: 5. Looked up from germline, CDR1 is ENHRY and CDR2 is SYGVKD. This CDR3 region has 14 residues. CDR3 amino acids: CAIRGDRDNEKLFF. CDR3 in DNA: TGTGCCATCAGGGGGGACAGAGATAATGAAAAACTGTTTTTT.